The 19 T cell receptor beta chains presented below share a single source sample, sequenced in a study of T-cell reconstitution after alpha-beta-depleted transplantation in children. Findings and caveats of the study: Newly made T cells mostly supplied T-cell counts and diversity one year after transplant.

What these receptors recognize is not known. Unique molecular identifiers were incorporated during preparation of the TCRbeta library. TCRdb passed the PCR reads through MiXCR, listing each CDR3 protein once. The data contain about 300,000 distinct CDR3 sequences, 6.5% to 9% of them singletons. Source: peripheral blood, taken 360 days after TCRalphabeta/CD19-depleted stem cell transplant. All receptors derive from a female patient aged 2-9 years who had a stem cell transplant for Fanconi anemia, so the T cells may come from the graft donor.

This clonotype has a count of ten or more. The gene calls are TRBV7-2 and TRBJ1-1; weak D call: TRBD1 (5 bases). Germline-derived CDR1 and CDR2 are SGHTA and FQGNSA. This CDR3 contains 13 residues. V dropped 1 base and J dropped 9 bases, with 12 bases sitting between them. CDR3 in amino acids: CASSLVTGGKAFF. The DNA for the CDR3 is TGTGCCAGCAGCTTAGTAACGGGGGGTAAAGCTTTCTTT. The entire variable domain, with the rest obtained from reference TRBV7-2 and TRBJ1-1, is as follows: GAGVSQSPSNKVTEKGKDVELRCDPISGHTALYWYRQSLGQGLEFLIYFQGNSAPDKSGLPSDRFSAERTGGSVSTLTIQRTQQEDSAVYLCASSLVTGGKAFFGQGTRLTVV.

This clonotype showed up many times. The chain carries TRBV20-1 and TRBJ2-1; D unresolved. The CDR3 is 13 amino acids. Trimming stripped 7 bases from V and 3 bases from J, with 13 bases between. Germline CDR1 is DFQATT and CDR2 is SNEGSKA (reference sequence). This CDR3 reads CSVDHLNYNEQFF. In DNA form, the CDR3 reads TGCAGTGTGGACCACCTCAACTACAATGAGCAGTTCTTC.

This clonotype was counted ten times or more. This sequence joins TRBV6-5 and TRBJ1-1; D unclear. V shed 0 bases and J shed 6 bases, with 8 bases lying between them. CDR3 length: 13 residues. The germline V gene has CDR1 MNHEY and CDR2 SVGAGI. The CDR3 sequence is CASSYSRIAEAFF. CDR3 DNA: TGTGCCAGCAGTTACTCACGGATCGCTGAAGCTTTCTTT.

This clonotype came up a few times. CDR3: CASSFRGQGVYEQYF. In nucleotides, the CDR3 is TGTGCCAGCAGCTTTCGAGGACAGGGGGTCTACGAGCAGTACTTC. This sequence joins TRBV7-9 and TRBJ2-7; 10 nucleotides match TRBD1. CDR3 length: 15 residues. V gave up 3 bases and J gave up 3 bases; unmatched junction bases: 5. The germline V gene encodes CDR1 SEHNR and CDR2 FQNEAQ (reference sequence).

This clonotype was counted at least ten times. The rearrangement uses TRBV7-8 and TRBJ1-3, with 7 nucleotides matching TRBD1. The CDR3 totals 15 residues. CDR1 and CDR2 (germline): SGHVS, FQNEAQ. V gave up 5 bases and J gave up 2 bases; unmatched junction bases: 6. CDR3 region: CASSPPTGTGNTIYF. The CDR3 DNA reads as TGTGCCAGCAGCCCCCCGACAGGGACTGGAAACACCATATATTTT.

To note about this clonotype: This sequence may be a read error, since a much larger clone differs from it by one base. V gene TRBV7-2 combines with J gene TRBJ2-7; D is possibly TRBD1 or TRBD2 (6 bases each). CDR3 length: 15 residues. Germline loops: CDR1 SGHTA, CDR2 FQGNSA. DNA for the CDR3: TGTGCCAGCAGCCCAGGGGAGGTAAATGCCTACAAGCAGTACTTC. Amino acid sequence: CASSPGEVNAYKQYF.

This clonotype showed up just a few times. The chain couples TRBV20-1 to TRBJ2-7, with D possibly being TRBD1 or TRBD2 (6 bases each). The CDR3 is 17 amino acids. Germline V gene data show CDR1 as DFQATT and CDR2 as SNEGSKA (reference sequence). Between the trimmed V and J ends, which lost 3 bases and 3 bases, there was a span of 24 bases. The CDR3 coding sequence is TGCAGTGCTAGTATCCCCGGGGGCGTGTATTTGGGCTACGAGCAGTACTTC. Amino acid sequence: CSASIPGGVYLGYEQYF.

This clonotype was counted many times. The V call is TRBV5-5, the J call TRBJ1-1; D is unclear. CDR3 length equals 14 residues. V lost 3 bases and J 4 bases, leaving 13 bases between the germline ends. Germline V gene sequence: CDR1 SGHKS, CDR2 YYEKEE (reference sequence). CDR3 nucleotide sequence: TGTGCCAGCAGCTCCGACGGGGTCCGCACTGAAGCTTTCTTT. Protein sequence: CASSSDGVRTEAFF.

This clonotype turned up a few times. The chain couples TRBV6-1 to TRBJ2-5; D uncertain. CDR1 is MNHNS, CDR2 SASEGT, per germline. This CDR3 has 13 residues. Trimming removed 6 bases at V and 5 bases at J, with 13 bases between. The CDR3 DNA follows: TGTGCCAGCAGGGACCGGGCCCAGGAGACCCAGTACTTC. Residues: CASRDRAQETQYF.

The sample holds a few counts of this clonotype. The chain uses TRBV5-1 and TRBJ1-1, with D maybe TRBD1 (5 bases). The CDR3 covers 15 residues. The germline CDR1 and CDR2 sequences are SGHRS and YFSETQ. V gave up 1 base and J gave up 0 bases, with 10 bases separating them. The CDR3 is CASSLSTAVNTEAFF. CDR3 bases: TGCGCCAGCAGCTTGTCGACAGCAGTGAACACTGAAGCTTTCTTT.

V usage is TRBV19 and J usage is TRBJ2-5, with D perhaps matching TRBD2 (7 bases). CDR1 is LNHDA and CDR2 is SQIVND in the germline V gene (reference sequence). The CDR3 has 15 amino acids. Trimming cost V 3 bases and J 4 bases, with 15 bases left between them. CDR3 amino acids: CASSMGGAGRETQYF. The CDR3, as DNA: TGTGCCAGTAGTATGGGGGGGGCGGGTCGAGAGACCCAGTACTTC.

This clonotype was picked up many times. The genes are TRBV12-3 or TRBV12-4 and TRBJ2-1, with 11 bases aligning to TRBD2. This CDR3 has 17 amino acids. V gave up 3 bases and J gave up 6 bases; unmatched junction bases: 10. CDR3 region: CASSLGVAGGPGNEQFF. The CDR3 region has the DNA TGTGCCAGCAGTTTGGGCGTAGCGGGAGGGCCTGGCAATGAGCAGTTCTTC.

This clonotype has ten or more counts. The gene calls are TRBV7-2 and TRBJ2-3; TRBD2 agrees at 8 bases. This CDR3 spans 15 amino acids. The V segment lost 5 bases and the J segment 2 bases; nucleotides outside the gene matches: 6. CDR1 is SGHTA, CDR2 FQGNSA, per germline. The CDR3 sequence: CASSVQRGNTDTQYF. CDR3 bases: TGTGCCAGCAGCGTCCAGCGGGGGAACACAGATACGCAGTATTTT.

This clonotype was seen ten or more times. J is TRBJ2-6 and V is TRBV9, with D tentatively TRBD1 (6 bases). V lost 3 bases and J 0 bases, leaving 13 bases between the germline ends. CDR3 length equals 17 residues. CDR1 SGDLS and CDR2 YYNGEE come from the germline V gene. The CDR3: CASSDPNRDSGANVLTF. CDR3 DNA sequence: TGTGCCAGCAGCGACCCGAACAGGGACTCTGGGGCCAACGTCCTGACTTTC.

This clonotype was counted many times. The rearrangement uses TRBV7-2 and TRBJ2-7, with D tentatively TRBD2 (6 bases). CDR3 length: 15 amino acids. The germline gives CDR1 SGHTA, CDR2 FQGNSA. The ends were cut back, 1 base at V and 0 bases at J, with 10 bases in the middle. CDR3: CASSLVGSVSYEQYF. The DNA of the CDR3 is TGTGCCAGCAGCTTAGTCGGGAGTGTCTCCTACGAGCAGTACTTC.

This clonotype appeared a few times. This chain uses TRBV18 with TRBJ1-4, with D tentatively TRBD1 (5 bases). The CDR3 runs 13 residues. Looked up from germline, CDR1 is KGHSH and CDR2 is LQKENI. Trimming removed 4 bases at V and 6 bases at J, with 9 bases between. DNA for the CDR3: TGTGCCAGCTCACACGGGACGGATGAAAAACTGTTTTTT. It translates to CASSHGTDEKLFF.

This clonotype was detected ten times or more. The chain joins TRBV24-1 to TRBJ1-5; tentatively, D is TRBD1 (5 bases). The CDR3 consists of 14 residues. In germline, CDR1 is KGHDR, CDR2 SFDVKD. V lost 2 bases and J lost 6, with 10 bases in between. CDR3 loop: CATSDSRGSQPQHF. CDR3 DNA: TGTGCCACCAGTGATTCGAGGGGCAGTCAGCCCCAGCATTTT.

This clonotype was seen a few times. The genes are TRBV7-2 and TRBJ1-1; 9 nucleotides align to TRBD1. V shed 6 bases, J shed 1 base, and the junction held 12 bases outside the gene matches. In germline, CDR1 is SGHTA, CDR2 FQGNSA. The CDR3 totals 17 residues. The CDR3 DNA reads as TGTGCCAGCAGTAGGGGACAGGGTGTGTTTTGGAACACTGAAGCTTTCTTT. Translation gives CASSRGQGVFWNTEAFF. Looking up the rest from reference TRBV7-2 and TRBJ1-1 gives the full variable domain: GAGVSQSPSNKVTEKGKDVELRCDPISGHTALYWYRQSLGQGLEFLIYFQGNSAPDKSGLPSDRFSAERTGGSVSTLTIQRTQQEDSAVYLCASSRGQGVFWNTEAFFGQGTRLTVV.

This clonotype has just a few counts. This may come from a read error, since a much larger clone is one base off. The chain is built from TRBV6-5 and TRBJ2-2; D unresolved. Germline CDR1 MNHEY, CDR2 SVGAGI. The CDR3 runs to 14 residues. V dropped 1 base and J dropped 0 bases, with 3 bases sitting between them. The CDR3 DNA follows: TGTGCCAGCAGTTACTTCGCGAACACCGGGGAGCTGTTTTTT. It encodes CASSYFANTGELFF.